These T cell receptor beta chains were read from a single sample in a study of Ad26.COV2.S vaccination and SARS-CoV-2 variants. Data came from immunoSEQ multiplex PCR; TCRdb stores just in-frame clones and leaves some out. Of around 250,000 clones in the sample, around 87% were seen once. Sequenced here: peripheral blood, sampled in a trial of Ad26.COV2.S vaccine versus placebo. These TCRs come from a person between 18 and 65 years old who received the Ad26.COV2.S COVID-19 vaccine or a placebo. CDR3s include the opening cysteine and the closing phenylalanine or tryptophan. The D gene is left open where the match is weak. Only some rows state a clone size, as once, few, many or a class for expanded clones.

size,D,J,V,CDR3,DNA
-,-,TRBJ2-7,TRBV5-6,CASTPGQLYYEQYF,TGTGCCAGCACCCCCGGACAGTTATACTACGAGCAGTACTTC
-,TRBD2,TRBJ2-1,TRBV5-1,CASSSRLAGGFHEQFF,TGCGCCAGCAGCTCCCGACTAGCGGGAGGGTTCCATGAGCAGTTCTTC
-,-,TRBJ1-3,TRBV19,CASGTGSGNTIYF,TGTGCCAGTGGTACCGGCTCTGGAAACACCATATATTTT
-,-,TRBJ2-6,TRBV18,CASSPPPRQPNVLTF,TGTGCCAGCTCACCACCTCCACGACAGCCCAACGTCCTGACTTTC
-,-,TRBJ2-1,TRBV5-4,CASSHRADNNEQFF,TGTGCCAGCAGTCATAGGGCGGATAACAATGAGCAGTTCTTC
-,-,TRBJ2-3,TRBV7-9,CASRTLGQPGGTDTQYF,TGTGCCAGCAGAACACTCGGACAGCCCGGAGGCACAGATACGCAGTATTTT
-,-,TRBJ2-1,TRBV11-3,CASSLSRGQVYNEQFF,TGTGCCAGCAGCTTAAGCCGGGGGCAGGTTTACAATGAGCAGTTCTTC
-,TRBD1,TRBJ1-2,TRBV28,CASSQGTGNYGYTF,TGTGCCAGCAGCCAAGGGACAGGGAACTATGGCTACACCTTC
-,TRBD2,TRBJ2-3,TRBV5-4,CASRLAGGTDTQYF,TGTGCCAGCAGGCTAGCGGGGGGGACAGATACGCAGTATTTT
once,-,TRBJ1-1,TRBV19,CASSMTGKNTEAFF,TGTGCCAGTAGTATGACGGGGAAGAACACTGAAGCTTTCTTT
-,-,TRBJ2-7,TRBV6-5,CASSYRESSYEQYF,TGTGCCAGCAGTTACAGGGAGAGCTCCTACGAGCAGTACTTC
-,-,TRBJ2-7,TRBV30,CAWSPQGGYEQYF,TGTGCCTGGAGTCCACAGGGAGGTTACGAGCAGTACTTC
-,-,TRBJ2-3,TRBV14,CASSHREADTQYF,TGTGCCAGCAGCCACCGGGAAGCAGATACGCAGTATTTT
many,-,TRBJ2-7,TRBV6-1,CASSEAGRLYEQYF,TGTGCCAGCAGTGAAGCTGGACGGCTCTACGAGCAGTACTTC
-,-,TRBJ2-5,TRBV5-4,CASSPREQETQYF,TGTGCCAGCAGCCCCAGGGAACAAGAGACCCAGTACTTC
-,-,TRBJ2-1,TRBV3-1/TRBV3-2,CASSQDGGASSYNEQFF,TGTGCCAGCAGCCAAGATGGCGGGGCGAGCTCCTACAATGAGCAGTTCTTC
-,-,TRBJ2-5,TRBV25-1,CASSEGRHQETQYF,TGTGCCAGCAGTGAAGGGAGACACCAAGAGACCCAGTACTTC
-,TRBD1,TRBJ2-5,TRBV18,CASSTDRGETQYF,TGTGCCAGCTCAACGGACAGGGGAGAGACCCAGTACTTC
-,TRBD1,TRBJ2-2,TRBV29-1,CSVRGQLNTGELFF,TGCAGCGTTCGGGGACAGCTAAACACCGGGGAGCTGTTTTTT
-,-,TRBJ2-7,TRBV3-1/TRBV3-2,CASRSGGSREGEQYF,TGTGCCAGCAGATCCGGTGGGAGCAGGGAAGGAGAGCAGTACTTC
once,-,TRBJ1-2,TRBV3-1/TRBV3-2,CASSQAHPGRVAYTF,TGTGCCAGCAGCCAAGCCCACCCCGGGAGGGTTGCCTACACCTTC
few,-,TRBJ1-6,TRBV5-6,CASSLGSAQGSPLHF,TGTGCCAGCAGCTTGGGGTCAGCCCAGGGTTCACCCCTCCACTTT